This TCR beta chain was recovered during a study of blood T cell repertoires in COVID-19. Background on the study: The United States, Italy and Spain were the sources of the acute and convalescent COVID-19 samples. From T cells, B-cell-depleted T cells, or PBMCs came the material, which was cDNA or gDNA.

The germline gives CDR1 WNHNN, CDR2 SYGVQD (reference sequence). V was pared by 5 bases and J by 3 bases, with 3 bases of the junction left unmatched. The CDR3 is 16 residues long. Per the original methods: Reference gene primer amplification gave nucleated cell count estimates. TCRdb's table, derived via immunoSEQ multiplex PCR, lists solely in-frame clones and lacks some. V, J and clone size are those of that table, while D and trimming were read from the DNA. Of some 220,000 clones listed, about 86% were seen once; the top ten hold approximately 2.9%. The rearrangement joins TRBV10-1 to TRBJ2-6; TRBD1 matches at 11 bases. The TCR was taken from a woman under 40 who had recovered from COVID-19. The sequenced material came from peripheral blood. CDR3 DNA sequence: TGCGCCAGCAGTCCGGGACAGGGGGTTGGGGCCAACGTCCTGACTTTC. Translation: CASSPGQGVGANVLTF.